Listed below are T cell receptor beta chains from one sample, sequenced in a study of blood T cell repertoires in COVID-19. Clones were sequenced by immunoSEQ multiplex PCR, and TCRdb holds only the in-frame ones, with some missing. Of under 95,000 clones in the sample, 70% to 85% were seen once. The material sequenced was peripheral blood. The receptors were sampled from a man in his 70s with acute or convalescent COVID-19. Each CDR3 is given with its conserved first and last residue. A D gene is named only where the DNA matches it firmly. For some rows the clone size is stated as once, few or many, or as a class when expanded; others skip it.

DNA,CDR3,D,length,V,size,J
TGTGCCAGCAGCGGGCTAGCGGGGGGCCTAACCGGGGAGCTGTTTTTT,CASSGLAGGLTGELFF,TRBD2,16,TRBV7-3,NA,TRBJ2-2
TGTGCCACGCGAGGGGGAACTAATGAAAAACTGTTTTTT,CATRGGTNEKLFF,NA,13,TRBV12-3/TRBV12-4,NA,TRBJ1-4
TGTGCCAGCAGCTTATATGTGGGGACAGACCCGGAAAAACTGTTTTTT,CASSLYVGTDPEKLFF,TRBD1,16,TRBV7-9,NA,TRBJ1-4
TGTGCCATCACTGCGAACACCGGGGAGCTGTTTTTT,CAITANTGELFF,NA,12,TRBV10-3,NA,TRBJ2-2
TGTGCCAGCTCACCATCGGCAGGGAACAATGGCTACACCTTC,CASSPSAGNNGYTF,NA,14,TRBV18,NA,TRBJ1-2
TGTGCCAGCGAAGGAGAGTTCACTGAAGCTTTCTTT,CASEGEFTEAFF,NA,12,TRBV12-3/TRBV12-4,NA,TRBJ1-1
TGTGCCAGCAGCCAAACAGGGGGGGCCTCAGATACGCAGTATTTT,CASSQTGGASDTQYF,NA,15,TRBV3-1/TRBV3-2,NA,TRBJ2-3
TGTGCCAGCAGCGTGGACAGGGGGAGCAATCAGCCCCAGCATTTT,CASSVDRGSNQPQHF,TRBD1,15,TRBV2,NA,TRBJ1-5
TGTGCCAGCAGCTTGGAAAAGCTGCCTAGCGAAAAACTGTTTTTT,CASSLEKLPSEKLFF,NA,15,TRBV5-4,NA,TRBJ1-4
TGTGCCAGCAGCTTCGAGAGACAGGGTCTTGGCTACACCTTC,CASSFERQGLGYTF,TRBD1,14,TRBV11-2,once,TRBJ1-2
TGTGCCAGCAGCTCTGGGACTAGCGGGGCTGGGGAGACCCAGTACTTC,CASSSGTSGAGETQYF,TRBD2,16,TRBV5-8,NA,TRBJ2-5
TGTGCCAGCAGCTTAGAAGTGACAGGGGTCTATGGCTACACCTTC,CASSLEVTGVYGYTF,TRBD1,15,TRBV7-2,NA,TRBJ1-2
TGTGCCAGCAGCGGTGACAGGGGCAATCAGCCCCAGCATTTT,CASSGDRGNQPQHF,TRBD1,14,TRBV6-5,once,TRBJ1-5
TGTGCCAGCAGCCAAGATGAGGACAGGGGCCACGAGCAGTACTTC,CASSQDEDRGHEQYF,TRBD1,15,TRBV3-1/TRBV3-2,once,TRBJ2-7
TGTGCCTGGGGCCGGGACAGCTATCCCTCCGGCTACACCTTC,CAWGRDSYPSGYTF,TRBD1,14,TRBV30,NA,TRBJ1-2
TGTGCCAGCAGTTACAACAGGGGCACGGGAAAACTGTTTTTT,CASSYNRGTGKLFF,TRBD1,14,TRBV6-6,NA,TRBJ1-4
TGCGCCAGCAGTCAATCGATCCGACAAGGGCAGGGGATCGATCAGCCCCAGCATTTT,CASSQSIRQGQGIDQPQHF,NA,19,TRBV23-1,NA,TRBJ1-5
TGTGCCAGCAGCCATTGGGACAGGACCACCTATGGCTACACCTTC,CASSHWDRTTYGYTF,TRBD1,15,TRBV3-1/TRBV3-2,NA,TRBJ1-2
TGTGCCAGCAGCCCGGGGTCAGACAGGGATGAAAAACTGTTTTTT,CASSPGSDRDEKLFF,TRBD1,15,TRBV6-5,few,TRBJ1-4
TGCGCCAGCAGCCAAGAATGGTATCAGAGCAATCAGCCCCAGCATTTT,CASSQEWYQSNQPQHF,NA,16,TRBV4-1,NA,TRBJ1-5
TGCGCCAGCAGAGCGGGGGGGCAGGAGACCCAGTACTTC,CASRAGGQETQYF,TRBD2,13,TRBV10-2,NA,TRBJ2-5
TGCGCCAGCAGTAGCGGGGGGGCGGACAATGAGCAGTTCTTC,CASSSGGADNEQFF,TRBD2,14,TRBV10-1,NA,TRBJ2-1
TGTGCCAGCAGCGGTGACAGCCCCGAGCAGTACTTC,CASSGDSPEQYF,NA,12,TRBV12-3/TRBV12-4,NA,TRBJ2-7
TGTGCCAGCAGTTCCCCCACGGGTAGGACCTACGAGCAGTACTTC,CASSSPTGRTYEQYF,NA,15,TRBV6-6,NA,TRBJ2-7
TGTGCCAGCAGCTTAGCAGGAGGAGCCAATCAGCCCCAGCATTTT,CASSLAGGANQPQHF,NA,15,TRBV11-2,NA,TRBJ1-5
TGTGCCAGCAGCAGGGCAGGACAGGGGATGAACACTGAAGCTTTCTTT,CASSRAGQGMNTEAFF,NA,16,TRBV21-1,NA,TRBJ1-1
TGTGCCAGCAGCCAAGTATCCATCTGGGGGCCTGAGCAGTTCTTC,CASSQVSIWGPEQFF,NA,15,TRBV4-2,NA,TRBJ2-1
TGTGCCAGCTCGACCTACAGTGCTGATGAAAAACTGTTTTTT,CASSTYSADEKLFF,NA,14,TRBV18,NA,TRBJ1-4
TGTGCCAGCAGTAGACCAGGGTCCTCTGGAAACACCATATATTTT,CASSRPGSSGNTIYF,NA,15,TRBV6-2/TRBV6-3,NA,TRBJ1-3
TGTGCCAGCAGCGACGACTACCAAGAGACCCAGTACTTC,CASSDDYQETQYF,NA,13,TRBV2,NA,TRBJ2-5
TGCGCCAGCAGCTTTAGACCGGGGAATGAGCAGTTCTTC,CASSFRPGNEQFF,NA,13,TRBV5-1,NA,TRBJ2-1
TGTGCCAGCAGCTTAACCGGCGGCAATGAGCAGTTCTTC,CASSLTGGNEQFF,NA,13,TRBV7-3,NA,TRBJ2-1
TGTGCCAGCAGGCAGGGGGCGGGTGAGCAGTTCTTC,CASRQGAGEQFF,TRBD1,12,TRBV13,NA,TRBJ2-1
TGTGCCAGCAGGTCAGGGGGTGGAACCGGGGAGCTGTTTTTT,CASRSGGGTGELFF,TRBD1,14,TRBV28,NA,TRBJ2-2
TGTGCCAGCTCACCTGGGGGCGCGGGCACAGATACGCAGTATTTT,CASSPGGAGTDTQYF,NA,15,TRBV18,NA,TRBJ2-3
TGCGCCAGCAGCTTCGGACAGGCCGGTGGCTACACCTTC,CASSFGQAGGYTF,TRBD1,13,TRBV5-1,NA,TRBJ1-2
TGTGCCAGCAGCCATTGGGGGCGTCGTGTCACTGAAGCTTTCTTT,CASSHWGRRVTEAFF,NA,15,TRBV14,NA,TRBJ1-1
TGTGCCAGCAGCTCCCTCCGGGACATCCTGTTCTTC,CASSSLRDILFF,NA,12,TRBV7-9,NA,TRBJ2-1
TGTGCCAGCAGCCTGCAGGCGGGAACTGAAGCTTTCTTT,CASSLQAGTEAFF,NA,13,TRBV12-3/TRBV12-4,few,TRBJ1-1
TGTGCCAGCAGCCCTCCCCGGACAGGGGTGGGAAACACCATATATTTT,CASSPPRTGVGNTIYF,TRBD1,16,TRBV7-9,NA,TRBJ1-3
TGTGCCAGCTCACCAGGGCGACGGGAAAAACTGTTTTTT,CASSPGRREKLFF,NA,13,TRBV18,NA,TRBJ1-4
TGTGCCAGCAGTCTAAGACGGGGGAGTTCTGAAGCTTTCTTT,CASSLRRGSSEAFF,NA,14,TRBV5-7,NA,TRBJ1-1
TGTGCCAGCTCACCTTCCGGTCCGGGACAGTTACTGCCCCAGCATTTT,CASSPSGPGQLLPQHF,TRBD1,16,TRBV18,NA,TRBJ1-5
TGCGCCAGCAGCCGGGACAGTTGGGGGGAGCCCCAGCATTTT,CASSRDSWGEPQHF,TRBD1,14,TRBV4-1,NA,TRBJ1-5
TGTGCCAGCAGCTCGTACAATGAGCAGTTCTTC,CASSSYNEQFF,NA,11,TRBV5-6,NA,TRBJ2-1
TGTGCCAGCAGTGAAAACCCCTATGATGAAAAACTGTTTTTT,CASSENPYDEKLFF,NA,14,TRBV6-1,NA,TRBJ1-4
TGTGCCAGCAGCTTAGACGGGGGCACAGATACGCAGTATTTT,CASSLDGGTDTQYF,NA,14,TRBV11-2,few,TRBJ2-3
TGTGCCTGGAAACAGGGTGTAGGTGGCTACACCTTC,CAWKQGVGGYTF,NA,12,TRBV30,NA,TRBJ1-2
TGCGCCAGCTTGGCAGCGAACACCGGGGAGCTGTTTTTT,CASLAANTGELFF,NA,13,TRBV10-2,NA,TRBJ2-2
TGCAGTGCTAGAGACCTTGAAGCTTTCTTT,CSARDLEAFF,NA,10,TRBV20-1,NA,TRBJ1-1
TGTGCCAGCAGTGATTGGCAGACTACCTACGAGCAGTACTTC,CASSDWQTTYEQYF,NA,14,TRBV28,NA,TRBJ2-7
TGTGCCAGCAGCCAAGTTAGCGGGGCAGGAGATACGCAGTATTTT,CASSQVSGAGDTQYF,TRBD2,15,TRBV4-2,NA,TRBJ2-3
TGTGCCTGGAGTGTACTCAGCAATCAGCCCCAGCATTTT,CAWSVLSNQPQHF,NA,13,TRBV30,NA,TRBJ1-5